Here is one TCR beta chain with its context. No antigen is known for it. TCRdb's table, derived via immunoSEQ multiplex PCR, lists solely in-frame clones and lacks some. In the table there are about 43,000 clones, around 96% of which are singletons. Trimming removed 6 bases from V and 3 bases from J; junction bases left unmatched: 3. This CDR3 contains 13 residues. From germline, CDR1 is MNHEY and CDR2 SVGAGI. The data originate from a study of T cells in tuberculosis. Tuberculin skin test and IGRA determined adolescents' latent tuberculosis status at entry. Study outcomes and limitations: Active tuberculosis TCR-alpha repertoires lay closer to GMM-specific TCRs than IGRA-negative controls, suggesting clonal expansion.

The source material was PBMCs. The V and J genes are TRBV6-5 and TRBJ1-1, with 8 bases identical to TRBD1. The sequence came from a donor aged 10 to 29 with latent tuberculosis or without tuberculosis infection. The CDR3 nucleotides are TGTGCCAGCAGCCTGGACAGGGACACTGAAGCTTTCTTT. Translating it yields CASSLDRDTEAFF.